This T cell receptor (beta chain) was recovered during a study of B cell selection in AIRE deficiency. The sorted conventional CD4 T cells were gated as CD4+CD127+. This clone was seen once. Germline values: CDR1 MNHEY, CDR2 SMNVEV (reference sequence). The ends were cut back, 2 bases at V and 0 bases at J, with 8 bases in the middle. The CDR3 extends over 15 amino acids. Assay used: immunoSEQ multiplex PCR; TCRdb lists only in-frame clones, some missing. Of under 30,000 clones listed, 97% were seen once; the top ten hold 0.17%. The TCR originated in a human donor with AIRE deficiency. V is TRBV27 and J is TRBJ2-1; no clear D gene. Sample: conventional CD4+ T cells sorted from PBMCs. This CDR3 reads CASSLMIGSYNEQFF. The CDR3 DNA reads as TGTGCCAGCAGTTTAATGATCGGCTCCTACAATGAGCAGTTCTTC.